The following is a TCR beta chain sequence with its context. Its antigen is as yet unknown. The TCR beta CDR3 regions underwent amplification using RNA transcripts as the source. The HTBI primer set drove a first-round RT-PCR of the TCR CDR3. TCRdb reanalysed the multiplex PCR reads using MiXCR and keeps one entry per CDR3 protein. This sample carries about 690,000 distinct CDR3 sequences, roughly a sixth of them seen once, and the ten largest clones take 15% to 19%. The data derive from a study of T cells in Graves' hyperthyroidism and ophthalmopathy. General study points: The majority of expanded thyroid clonotypes above 0.001 also appeared in blood.

The V and J ends lost 7 bases and 4 bases respectively, with 19 bases between them. CDR1 is SGHRS and CDR2 is YFSETQ in the germline V gene. The CDR3 contains 15 residues. Hyperthyroidism, newly diagnosed and lasting under 2 months, affected patients aged 18 to 65. Diagnoses rested on clinical symptoms, serum thyroxine and TRAb, thyroid ultrasound and orbital computed tomography. Sequencing used blood. J is TRBJ2-3 and V is TRBV5-1; a possible D gene is TRBD1 (6 bases). The TCR comes from a man in his fifties with Graves' hyperthyroidism. The CDR3 DNA sequence: TGCGCCAGCTACGTGGGACAAGAGATGGCAGATACGCAGTATTTT. The encoded protein is CASYVGQEMADTQYF.